This T cell receptor (beta chain) appears in the sequencing data of a study of OX40 agonist ivuxolimab in advanced cancers. Describing the broader study: The costimulatory receptor OX40 (CD134) was targeted by ivuxolimab, a fully human IgG2 agonistic monoclonal antibody. Prior anti-PD-1, anti-PD-L1 or anti-CTLA-4 therapy was permitted, and checkpoint inhibitors had been received by around 40% of dose-escalation patients. The paper describes the monotherapy dose-escalation part (N of about 47 patients) of the phase I trial of ivuxolimab. Three dose-escalation patients achieved partial responses, one with hepatocellular carcinoma and two with cutaneous melanoma. In the dose-escalation cohort, roughly 82% of patients were male, and the mean age was roughly 60 years with a range of roughly 20 to 80. The point of sequencing TCRbeta in the periphery was to test whether ivuxolimab changed TCR sequence diversity and drove clonal T-cell expansion. Intravenous ivuxolimab was administered to patients every 2 weeks at six dose levels: 0.01, 0.1, 0.3, 1.5, 3 and 10 mg/kg. Of the roughly 51 patients in dose escalation, around 19 had hepatocellular carcinoma, some 15 had melanoma, 9 had renal cell carcinoma and 9 had head and neck cancer. What the authors observed across the whole study: Partial responders in the 0.1-3.0 mg/kg groups had among the lowest normalized peripheral clonal expansion, especially among CD8+ T cells. On average, CD8+ T cells showed more expanded clones than CD4+ T cells after ivuxolimab. Low levels of normalized T-cell clonal expansion were also seen in some patients who did not respond. Antigen specificity was not determined for the clonally expanded peripheral T cells. At doses of 0.1 to 3.0 mg/kg, clonal expansion of both CD4+ and CD8+ T cells in blood was seen between baseline and week 6.

The trial excluded patients who had a history of autoimmune disease or were on systemic immunosuppression. In every dose cohort, peripheral blood was drawn for TCR sequencing at baseline, cycle 4 day 1, and cycle 7 day 1. Samples came from an open-label, multicenter, first-in-human phase I dose-escalation trial of ivuxolimab. Adults with locally advanced or metastatic melanoma, renal cell carcinoma, hepatocellular carcinoma or head and neck squamous cell carcinoma were enrolled in the trial. Before TCR sequencing, CD4+ T cells and CD8+ T cells were sorted from peripheral blood as separate populations. CDR1 and CDR2 are read off the germline V gene as SGHTA and FQGNSA. There are 16 amino acids in the CDR3, from cysteine to phenylalanine inclusive. The kept DNA is CDR3 alone, 48 bases in frame from the first base. Trimming at the junction amounts to 5 bases on V and 7 bases on J, and the germline ends lie 24 bases apart.

For sequencing of the TCRbeta CDR3 region, genomic DNA was extracted from the sorted cells. TCRbeta CDR3 regions were sequenced using the immunoSEQ Assay. The table comes from immuneACCESS by way of TCRdb, which keeps in-frame sequences with V and J called. Part of the clones is missing from these tables; in studies checked, under half for an unresolved V gene and the rest for unknown reasons. This sample is represented by fewer than 20,000 clones; approximately 73% of them were singletons. The top ten hold over 25% of the sample. As regards this clone: Its antigen is still unknown. Per-nucleotide qualities are absent, and no much larger clonotype sits a single base away.

The sequence derives from an adult with an advanced solid tumor such as melanoma, head and neck, liver or kidney cancer. The chain was built from TRBV7-2 and TRBJ2-7, and TRBD2 may be the D gene, going by 6 matching bases. Material: CD4+ or CD8+ T cells sorted from blood, obtained in a trial of the OX40 agonist ivuxolimab. The DNA sequence reads TGTGCCAGCAGCCCTTCCCTAGGCGGGATGTCGCGTGAGCAGTACTTC. Translated, it reads CASSPSLGGMSREQYF.